This is a list of T cell receptor beta chains from one sample in a study of blood T cell repertoires in COVID-19. Using immunoSEQ multiplex PCR, the repertoire was profiled, and TCRdb retains in-frame clones only, with some absent. Here the sample spans fewer than 250,000 clones, around nine tenths being singletons. Sequencing was carried out using PBMCs or T cells enriched from blood (not recorded which). The receptors here all came from a woman in her 50s with acute COVID-19. Both conserved end residues are part of each CDR3.

V: TRBV7-7; J: TRBJ2-6; CDR3: CASSSGTSGSAGANVLTF
V: TRBV10-3; J: TRBJ2-1; CDR3: CAISALAPGTYNEQFF
V: TRBV18; J: TRBJ1-4; CDR3: CASSLLPEQGRRGEKLFF
V: TRBV20-1; J: TRBJ2-1; CDR3: CSAEAYNEQFF
V: TRBV5-4; J: TRBJ2-3; CDR3: CASSLGGLAGGPGTDTQYF
V: TRBV2; J: TRBJ2-3; CDR3: CASRTQTGDTQYF
V: TRBV4-1; J: TRBJ2-5; CDR3: CASSQDSSLANQETQYF
V: TRBV19; J: TRBJ1-1; CDR3: CASSSNLNTEAFF
V: TRBV28; J: TRBJ1-4; CDR3: CASSSSGTGGEKLFF
V: TRBV11-1; J: TRBJ2-7; CDR3: CASSYRTTYEQYF
V: TRBV18; J: TRBJ2-3; CDR3: CASSPASGPTDTQYF
V: TRBV7-3; J: TRBJ2-3; CDR3: CASSLIGSTDTQYF
V: TRBV4-2; J: TRBJ1-2; CDR3: CASSQDGGKLNYGYTF
V: TRBV6-5; J: TRBJ1-5; CDR3: CASSSSTGFQPQHF
V: TRBV28; J: TRBJ2-7; CDR3: CASSLSRTYEQYF
V: TRBV28; J: TRBJ2-7; CDR3: CASRSSGLSYEQYF
V: TRBV19; J: TRBJ1-5; CDR3: CASIDRGNQPQHF
V: TRBV5-6; J: TRBJ2-7; CDR3: CASSILTSGPSYEQYF
V: TRBV30; J: TRBJ1-2; CDR3: CAWTRQGSDYGYTF
V: TRBV27; J: TRBJ2-3; CDR3: CASSSRIAGGVDTQYF
V: TRBV15; J: TRBJ2-4; CDR3: CATSGPGQFQNIQYF
V: TRBV28; J: TRBJ2-7; CDR3: CASRLAVGEQYF
V: TRBV12-3/TRBV12-4; J: TRBJ2-1; CDR3: CASRLDNEQFF
V: TRBV21-1; J: TRBJ2-5; CDR3: CASSKVEDFGLDDEKETQYF
V: TRBV9; J: TRBJ1-1; CDR3: CASSVREGTTEAFF
V: TRBV29-1; J: TRBJ2-2; CDR3: CSVDPTGANTGELFF
V: TRBV4-2; J: TRBJ2-1; CDR3: CASSHRDLTSYNEQFF
V: TRBV10-3; J: TRBJ2-3; CDR3: CAISDQALAVDTQYF
V: TRBV18; J: TRBJ2-7; CDR3: CASSPLPAVQGAPYEQYF
V: TRBV30; J: TRBJ1-3; CDR3: CAWIPFDRAEPGNTIYF